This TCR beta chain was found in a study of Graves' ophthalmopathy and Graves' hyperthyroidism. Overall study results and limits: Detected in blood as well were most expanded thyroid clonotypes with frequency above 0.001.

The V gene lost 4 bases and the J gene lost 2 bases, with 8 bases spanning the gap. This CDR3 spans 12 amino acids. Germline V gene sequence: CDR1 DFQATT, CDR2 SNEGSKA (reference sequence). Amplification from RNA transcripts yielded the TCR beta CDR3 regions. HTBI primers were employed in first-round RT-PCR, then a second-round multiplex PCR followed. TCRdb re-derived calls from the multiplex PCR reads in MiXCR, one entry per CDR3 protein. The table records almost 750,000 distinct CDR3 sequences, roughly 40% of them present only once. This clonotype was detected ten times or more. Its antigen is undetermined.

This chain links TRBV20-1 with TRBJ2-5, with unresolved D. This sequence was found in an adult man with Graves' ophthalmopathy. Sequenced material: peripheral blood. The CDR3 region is CSANGRQETQYF. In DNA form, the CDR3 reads TGCAGTGCTAATGGCCGTCAAGAGACCCAGTACTTC.